Following are 29 T cell receptor beta chains from one sample sequenced in a study of technical replicates of blood from a few donors. Sequencing used immunoSEQ multiplex PCR; TCRdb keeps in-frame clones, though not all of them. Of about 75,000 clones in the sample, around 97% were seen once. Material for sequencing was T cells isolated from PBMCs. These receptors all come from a human donor in good health.

The chain is built from TRBV5-6 and TRBJ2-7; D is possibly TRBD2 (6 bases). Germline loops: CDR1 SGHDT, CDR2 YYEEEE. V shed 5 bases and J shed 0 bases, with 18 bases lying between them. This CDR3 contains 16 residues. The CDR3 is CASSVTSGSISYEQYF. CDR3 coding DNA: TGTGCCAGCAGTGTCACGTCCGGGAGCATCTCCTACGAGCAGTACTTC. Combining the CDR3 with reference TRBV5-6 and TRBJ2-7 gives the whole variable domain DAGVTQSPTHLIKTRGQQVTLRCSPKSGHDTVSWYQQALGQGPQFIFQYYEEEERQRGNFPDRFSGHQFPNYSSELNVNALLLGDSALYLCASSVTSGSISYEQYFGPGTRLTVT.

This sequence joins TRBV27 and TRBJ1-5; no firm D call. The length of the CDR3 is 12 residues. Per the germline V gene, CDR1 is MNHEY and CDR2 is SMNVEV (reference sequence). V lost 7 bases, J lost 4 bases, and 8 bases lay in between. The CDR3 bases are TGTGCCAGCAAAGAGGGAAATCAGCCCCAGCATTTT. It specifies CASKEGNQPQHF.

This clone has only one observation. This chain links TRBV9 with TRBJ1-1, with a weak D call TRBD1 (6 bases). V gave up 5 bases and J gave up 5 bases, with 7 bases separating them. CDR3 length: 11 amino acids. Germline V lookup: CDR1 SGDLS, CDR2 YYNGEE. CDR3 sequence: CASSQGTEAFF. CDR3 bases: TGTGCCAGCAGTCAGGGGACTGAAGCTTTCTTT.

The sample holds a few counts of this clone. This rearrangement joins TRBV7-9 to TRBJ1-5; TRBD1 aligns across 8 bases. The CDR3 runs 14 residues. The J segment lost 6 bases and the V segment lost 4 bases, leaving 5 bases of the junction unmatched. Germline V lookup: CDR1 SEHNR, CDR2 FQNEAQ (reference sequence). CDR3 in amino acids: CASSSQGEVQPQHF. The CDR3 DNA is TGTGCCAGCAGCTCACAGGGGGAAGTTCAGCCCCAGCATTTT.

This clone was picked up a small number of times. The rearrangement joins TRBV28 to TRBJ2-5; 7 nucleotides match TRBD2. The junction had 13 bases not matched to a gene; V was cut back by 7 bases and J by 5 bases. CDR3 size: 15 residues. Germline values: CDR1 MDHEN, CDR2 SYDVKM. The CDR3 here is CASKKGGYRGETQYF. DNA for the CDR3: TGTGCCAGCAAGAAGGGAGGGTACCGGGGGGAGACCCAGTACTTC.

This sequence joins TRBV2 and TRBJ2-7; the D gene is possibly TRBD1 (6 bases). In germline, CDR1 is SNHLY, CDR2 FYNNEI. The CDR3 has 14 residues. Trimming pared 11 bases from V and 5 bases from J, leaving 22 bases between. CDR3 in DNA: TGTGCCGTTAATCTATGGGACAAATCCGACGAGCAGTACTTC. Amino acid sequence: CAVNLWDKSDEQYF. Looking up the rest from reference TRBV2 and TRBJ2-7 gives the full variable domain: EPEVTQTPSHQVTQMGQEVILRCVPISNHLYFYWYRQILGQKVEFLVSFYNNEISEKSEIFDDQFSVERPDGSNFTLKIRSTKLEDSAMYFCAVNLWDKSDEQYFGPGTRLTVT.

The chain joins TRBV11-3 to TRBJ2-1; no clear D. The V gene's germline CDR1 is SGHNT and CDR2 YENEEA. The CDR3 length is 12 residues. Trimming shortened V by 4 bases and J by 3 bases, and 4 bases separated the two germline ends. The CDR3 DNA sequence: TGTGCCAGCAGCTCGTTCTACAATGAGCAGTTCTTC. Protein product: CASSSFYNEQFF.

This chain links TRBV10-3 with TRBJ2-7; 8 bases agree with TRBD2. CDR3 length equals 14 residues. CDR1 ENHRY and CDR2 SYGVKD come from the germline V gene. Unmatched junction bases numbered 3, after V lost 2 bases and J lost 3 bases. In nucleotides, the CDR3 is TGTGCCATCAGTGAGGGCGGGAGGTTCTACGAGCAGTACTTC. Amino acid sequence: CAISEGGRFYEQYF.

V usage is TRBV30 and J usage is TRBJ1-1; maybe TRBD1 (6 bases). V lost 1 base, J lost 3 bases, and 9 bases lay in between. The germline CDR1 and CDR2 sequences are GTSNPN and SVGIG (reference sequence). This CDR3 region has 13 residues. The CDR3 reads CAWSANRDTEAFF. The CDR3 DNA reads TGTGCCTGGAGTGCCAACAGGGACACTGAAGCTTTCTTT.

V is TRBV5-8 and J is TRBJ2-7, with 7 bases matching TRBD1. There are 16 residues in the CDR3. In germline, CDR1 is SGHTS, CDR2 YDEGEE. The junction had 14 bases not matched to a gene; V was cut back by 4 bases and J by 4 bases. In nucleotides, the CDR3 is TGTGCCAGCAGCCAATATAGACAGGGTTTCGGGTACGAGCAGTACTTC. Encoded protein: CASSQYRQGFGYEQYF.

The chain uses TRBV15 and TRBJ2-1; TRBD1 matches at 9 bases. The ends lost 5 bases at V and 9 bases at J; junction bases unmatched: 11. The CDR3 has 15 residues. The germline V gene encodes CDR1 LNHNV and CDR2 YYDKDF (reference sequence). The CDR3 region is CATSSRDRAILEQFF. CDR3 DNA sequence: TGTGCCACCAGCTCCCGGGACAGGGCTATCCTTGAGCAGTTCTTC.

The chain employs TRBV5-4 and TRBJ2-7; 15 bases match TRBD2. The length of the CDR3 is 15 residues. The V segment lost 4 bases and the J segment 7 bases; nucleotides outside the gene matches: 6. Germline CDR1 and CDR2: SGHNT and YYREEE (reference sequence). The CDR3 DNA sequence: TGTGCCAGCAGCGAGGGACTAGCGGGAGGATGGGAGCAGTACTTC. This encodes CASSEGLAGGWEQYF.

The J gene is TRBJ2-7, the V gene TRBV9, with TRBD1 matching 11 bases. The CDR3 extends over 16 amino acids. CDR1 is SGDLS and CDR2 is YYNGEE in the germline V gene. Unmatched junction bases numbered 4, after V lost 0 bases and J lost 2 bases. This chain's CDR3 is CASSVAMGQGAYEQYF. CDR3 bases: TGTGCCAGCAGCGTAGCAATGGGACAGGGGGCCTACGAGCAGTACTTC.

This chain uses TRBV19 with TRBJ2-3; 8 nucleotides agree with TRBD2. The CDR3 covers 15 residues. V shed 4 bases and J 5 bases; nucleotides not matched to a gene: 8. CDR1 is LNHDA and CDR2 is SQIVND in the germline V gene (reference sequence). CDR3 sequence (DNA): TGTGCCAGTAGTACCGAGCGGGAGCTAGAAGATACGCAGTATTTT. This encodes CASSTERELEDTQYF.

The sample holds one count of this clone. The rearrangement links TRBV30 to TRBJ2-7, with D maybe TRBD2 (7 bases). The V end lost 7 bases, the J end lost 7 bases, and 17 bases lay between the germline ends. The CDR3 covers 12 residues. Germline V gene sequence: CDR1 GTSNPN, CDR2 SVGIG (reference sequence). The CDR3 loop is CALGAGENEQYF. In DNA, the CDR3 is TGTGCCTTGGGGGCGGGGGAGAATGAGCAGTACTTC.

The table lists this clone with a count of one. The chain has TRBV7-9 and TRBJ2-1; 9 positions agree with TRBD1. J gave up 5 bases and V 2 bases, and 10 bases lay outside the gene matches. CDR1 and CDR2 (germline): SEHNR, FQNEAQ (reference sequence). The CDR3 loop spans 17 amino acids. Here the CDR3 DNA reads TGTGCCAGCAGCTTATTCCGAGGGACAGGGAGGAACAATGAGCAGTTCTTC. This encodes CASSLFRGTGRNNEQFF.

In its sample, this clone was seen once. The CDR3 region has the DNA TGTGCCAGCACCATCGGGGTCTACTCCTACAATGAGCAGTTCTTC. Translating it yields CASTIGVYSYNEQFF. The rearrangement joins TRBV11-2 to TRBJ2-1, with D possibly being TRBD2 (5 bases). The germline CDR1 and CDR2 sequences are SGHAT and FQNNGV. With 7 bases removed from V and 0 bases from J, the gap between germline ends came to 13 bases. This CDR3 is 15 amino acids long.

This sequence joins TRBV15 and TRBJ2-7, with 10 nucleotides matching TRBD1. The CDR3 is 15 residues long. The germline V gene has CDR1 LNHNV and CDR2 YYDKDF (reference sequence). V was clipped by 4 bases and J by 2 bases; unmatched bases: 5. CDR3 protein: CATSISGTGAYEQYF. Written as DNA, the CDR3 is TGTGCCACCAGCATTTCCGGGACAGGGGCCTACGAGCAGTACTTC. Drawing the rest from reference TRBV15 and TRBJ2-7, the complete variable domain is DAMVIQNPRYQVTQFGKPVTLSCSQTLNHNVMYWYQQKSSQAPKLLFHYYDKDFNNEADTPDNFQSRRPNTSFCFLDIRSPGLGDTAMYLCATSISGTGAYEQYFGPGTRLTVT.

The chain employs TRBV21-1 and TRBJ1-1; TRBD1, the D gene given by the table, was not confirmed from the DNA. TRBV21-1 is described as a pseudogene. The CDR3 is 17 residues long. The CDR3 is CASSTGRETQVNTEAFF. The CDR3 bases are TGTGCCAGCAGCACCGGAAGGGAAACACAGGTGAACACTGAAGCTTTCTTT.

This clone occurred once. The chain has TRBV7-9 and TRBJ1-4; maybe TRBD1 (6 bases). Looked up from germline, CDR1 is SEHNR and CDR2 is FQNEAQ (reference sequence). V was shortened by 5 bases and J by 5 bases, with 18 bases between the two germline ends. The CDR3 length is 16 residues. The CDR3 DNA is TGTGCCAGCAGCCTGGTAAACAGGGTGATAAATGAAAAACTGTTTTTT. It encodes CASSLVNRVINEKLFF.

The chain recombines TRBV5-1 with TRBJ1-1; TRBD1 is a possible D gene (5 bases). Between the trimmed V and J ends, which lost 8 bases and 6 bases, there was a span of 20 bases. Looked up from germline, CDR1 is SGHRS and CDR2 is YFSETQ. This CDR3 has 14 amino acids. CDR3 nucleotide sequence: TGCGCCAGTAATTCCCGGACGGGGGACGCTGAAGCTTTCTTT. This translates into CASNSRTGDAEAFF.

The V call is TRBV29-1, the J call TRBJ2-1; 8 bases align to TRBD2. The CDR3 runs to 14 residues. Germline CDR1 is SQVTM and CDR2 is ANQGSEA. J gave up 5 bases and V 8 bases, and 11 bases lay outside the gene matches. Here the CDR3 reads CSTLAGWGDNEQFF. DNA for the CDR3: TGCAGCACTTTAGCGGGATGGGGGGACAATGAGCAGTTCTTC.

This clone was detected once. J is TRBJ2-7 and V is TRBV7-9; D is perhaps TRBD1 (6 bases). Per germline, CDR1 SEHNR and CDR2 FQNEAQ (reference sequence). V lost 5 bases to trimming and J lost 2 bases, with 10 bases between them. The CDR3 has 13 amino acids. CDR3 nucleotides: TGTGCCAGCAGCGTGACAGGTACCTACGAGCAGTACTTC. Translation gives CASSVTGTYEQYF.

DNA for the CDR3: TGTGCCAGTAGTCCTACGGGGGAGACCCAGTACTTC. Its translation: CASSPTGETQYF. The chain couples TRBV19 to TRBJ2-5; TRBD2 might be the D (5 bases). The CDR3 has 12 amino acids. The V gene's germline CDR1 is LNHDA and CDR2 SQIVND (reference sequence). The V end lost 5 bases, the J end lost 5 bases, and 9 bases lay between the germline ends.

The V call is TRBV11-2, the J call TRBJ2-1, with 12 nucleotides matching TRBD2. This CDR3 has 17 amino acids. The germline V gene has CDR1 SGHAT and CDR2 FQNNGV. Trimming removed 5 bases from V and 4 bases from J; junction bases left unmatched: 9. CDR3 nucleotides: TGTGCCAGCAGCCCCACCTGGCTAGCGGGAGGGTACAATGAGCAGTTCTTC. Protein product: CASSPTWLAGGYNEQFF. Full variable domain (outside the CDR3, taken from reference TRBV11-2 and TRBJ2-1): EAGVAQSPRYKIIEKRQSVAFWCNPISGHATLYWYQQILGQGPKLLIQFQNNGVVDDSQLPKDRFSAERLKGVDSTLKIQPAKLEDSAVYLCASSPTWLAGGYNEQFFGPGTRLTVL.

J is TRBJ2-7 and V is TRBV28; 7 bases are shared with TRBD1. V lost 2 bases, J lost 5 bases, and 6 bases stayed unmatched. The CDR3 runs to 14 residues. Germline V gene lookup returns CDR1 MDHEN and CDR2 SYDVKM. In nucleotides, the CDR3 is TGTGCCAGCAGTTTAGGGACAGTTACCCACGAGCAGTACTTC. It encodes CASSLGTVTHEQYF.

The chain links TRBV6-6 to TRBJ1-1; 10 bases align to TRBD1. There are 16 residues in the CDR3. J was trimmed by 5 bases and V by 0 bases; bases with no gene match: 6. Germline assignment: CDR1 MNHNY and CDR2 SVGAGI (reference sequence). The CDR3 region is CASSYSRTGGGTEAFF. CDR3 nucleotides: TGTGCCAGCAGTTACTCCCGGACAGGGGGGGGGACTGAAGCTTTCTTT.

CDR3 region: CASSRSGQYGYTF. CDR3 sequence (DNA): TGTGCCAGCAGCAGAAGTGGTCAGTATGGCTACACCTTC. This chain uses TRBV5-4 with TRBJ1-2; D is uncertain. Germline V CDR1 and CDR2: SGHNT, YYREEE (reference sequence). This CDR3 is built from 13 residues. V lost 4 bases and J lost 5, with 12 bases in between.

The gene calls are TRBV18 and TRBJ2-7, with 14 nucleotides matching TRBD2. CDR1 and CDR2 (germline): KGHSH, LQKENI. The length of the CDR3 is 16 residues. With V trimmed by 2 bases and J by 3 bases, 3 bases remained unmatched. CDR3 in amino acids: CASSPIGTSGGYEQYF. The CDR3 DNA follows: TGTGCCAGCTCACCAATAGGGACTAGCGGGGGCTACGAGCAGTACTTC.